This T cell receptor (beta chain) came from a study of blood T cell repertoires in COVID-19 (dated by TCRdb to about 2020). Broadly, across the study: Samples covering the acute and convalescent phases of COVID-19 were provided by collaborators in the United States, Italy and Spain. Sample metadata almost always included a de-identified subject ID, COVID-19 status, age in years and sex. Samples were obtained from the ongoing ImmuneRACE study (first 160 participants) and from about 1,300 subjects provided by 6 global collaborators. The repertoires were made available in a free public database intended to serve as a resource for research on the immune response to SARS-CoV-2. Where available, HLA class I and class II types were obtained from metadata supplied by the sample provider rather than from assay-based typing. The prospective study material was composed of cDNA or gDNA derived from T cells, B-cell-depleted T cells, or PBMCs. The dataset comprised deeply sampled blood TCRbeta repertoires from subjects exposed to, actively infected with, or recovered from COVID-19. Points the paper makes about the study in general: Clinical and demographic metadata were provided uncurated, with the amount varying by source and participant.

TCRbeta CDR3 regions were amplified from genomic DNA using the immunoSEQ Assay, a bias-controlled multiplex PCR. Per the authors' processing: Within the assay, amplification of reference gene primers was used to estimate how many nucleated cells each sample contained. To quantify the absolute abundance of each unique TCRbeta CDR3 rearrangement, sequence reads were collapsed and filtered. Productive Simpson clonality was computed per sample as the square root of Simpson's diversity index over productive rearrangements. The source is immuneACCESS, and TCRdb retained only in-frame sequences with V and J called. Part of the clones is not carried over; for the studies checked, unresolved V genes explain less than half of this, and the remainder is unexplained. V and J calls and clone size come straight from that table; D and trimming were deduced from the DNA. Recorded for this sample are 95,000 to 150,000 clones; 70% to 90% of them occurred a single time. Of the sample, 0.88% falls within the top ten clones.

From its cysteine to its phenylalanine, the CDR3 spans 14 amino acids. The entry retains the CDR3 DNA only, 42 bases that are in frame from base 1. Per the germline V gene (reference sequence), LNHDA is the CDR1 and SQIVND is the CDR2. Relative to germline, V is missing 5 bases and J is missing 4 bases, with 6 bases of the junction outside any gene match. Collaborating institutions collected whole blood in K2EDTA tubes following their own protocols. For TCRbeta analysis, collaborator samples were shipped as frozen whole blood, as isolated PBMCs, or as DNA extracted from either sample type. About this clone itself: This receptor's antigen is unknown. No clone much larger than this one lies a single base away; base qualities are absent.

The sequence joins TRBV19 to TRBJ1-2; TRBD1 lines up with 8 middle nucleotides. Sequencing input: peripheral blood. This sequence originates from a woman aged 45-59 years with active or convalescent COVID-19. CDR3 protein: CASSLSGGIYGYTF. The nucleotide sequence is given as TGTGCCAGTAGTCTCTCAGGGGGCATCTATGGCTACACCTTC. Full variable domain (CDR3 extended with the reference TRBV19 and TRBJ1-2 proteins): DGGITQSPKYLFRKEGQNVTLSCEQNLNHDAMYWYRQDPGQGLRLIYYSQIVNDFQKGDIAEGYSVSREKKESFPLTVTSAQKNPTAFYLCASSLSGGIYGYTFGSGTRLTVV.